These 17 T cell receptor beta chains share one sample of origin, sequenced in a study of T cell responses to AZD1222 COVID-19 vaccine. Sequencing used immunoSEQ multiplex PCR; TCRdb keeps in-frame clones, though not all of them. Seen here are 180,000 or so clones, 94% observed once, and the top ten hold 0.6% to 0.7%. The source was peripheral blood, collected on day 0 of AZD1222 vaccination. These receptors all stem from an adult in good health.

The CDR3 coding sequence is TGCGCCAGCAGCTTGGGGGGTTCTTTCGAGACCCAGTACTTC. Its protein product is CASSLGGSFETQYF. The chain combines TRBV5-1 with TRBJ2-5; no clear D gene. The CDR3 has 14 amino acids. V lost 0 bases, J lost 5 bases, and 11 bases lay in between. Germline V gene lookup returns CDR1 SGHRS and CDR2 YFSETQ.

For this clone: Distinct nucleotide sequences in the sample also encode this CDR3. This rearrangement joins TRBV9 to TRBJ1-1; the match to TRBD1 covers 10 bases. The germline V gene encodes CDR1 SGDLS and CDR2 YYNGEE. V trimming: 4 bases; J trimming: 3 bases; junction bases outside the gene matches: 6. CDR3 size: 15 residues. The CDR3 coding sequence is TGTGCCAGCAGCAAAAGAGGGACAGGGGACACTGAAGCTTTCTTT. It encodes CASSKRGTGDTEAFF.

CDR3 nucleotides: TGTGCCAGCTCCTATCAGGGTGGAAACACCATATATTTT. It is translated as CASSYQGGNTIYF. This chain uses TRBV5-4 with TRBJ1-3; D may be TRBD1 (5 bases). Germline CDR1 and CDR2: SGHNT and YYREEE (reference sequence). Deletions cut 7 bases from V and 3 bases from J, with 11 bases between. The CDR3 extends over 13 amino acids.

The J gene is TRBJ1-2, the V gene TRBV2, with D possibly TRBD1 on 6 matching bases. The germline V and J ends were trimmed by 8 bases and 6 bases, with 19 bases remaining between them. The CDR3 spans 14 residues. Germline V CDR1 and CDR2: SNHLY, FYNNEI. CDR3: CASHEGGRWDGYTF. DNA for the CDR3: TGTGCCAGCCACGAGGGGGGGCGCTGGGATGGCTACACCTTC.

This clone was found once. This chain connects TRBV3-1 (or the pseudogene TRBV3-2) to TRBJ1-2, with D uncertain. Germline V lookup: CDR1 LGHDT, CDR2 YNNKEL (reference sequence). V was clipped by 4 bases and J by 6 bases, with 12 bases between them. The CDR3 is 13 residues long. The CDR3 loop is CASSPGDINGYTF. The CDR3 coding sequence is TGTGCCAGCAGCCCGGGCGACATTAATGGCTACACCTTC.

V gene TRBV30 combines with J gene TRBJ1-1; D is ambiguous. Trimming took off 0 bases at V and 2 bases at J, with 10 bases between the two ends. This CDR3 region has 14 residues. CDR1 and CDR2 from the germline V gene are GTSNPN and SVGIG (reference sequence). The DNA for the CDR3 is TGTGCCTGGAGTGTACCCCCAGCTAACACTGAAGCTTTCTTT. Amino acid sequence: CAWSVPPANTEAFF. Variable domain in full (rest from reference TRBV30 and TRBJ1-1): SQTIHQWPATLVQPVGSPLSLECTVEGTSNPNLYWYRQAAGRGLQLLFYSVGIGQISSEVPQNLSASRPQDRQFILSSKKLLLSDSGFYLCAWSVPPANTEAFFGQGTRLTVV.

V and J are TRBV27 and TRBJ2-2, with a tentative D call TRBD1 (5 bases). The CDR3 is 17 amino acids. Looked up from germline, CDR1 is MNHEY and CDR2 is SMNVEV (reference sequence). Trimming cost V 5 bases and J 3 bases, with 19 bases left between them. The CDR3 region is CASSLIAGRVDTGELFF. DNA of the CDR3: TGTGCCAGCAGTCTTATCGCTGGCAGGGTGGACACCGGGGAGCTGTTTTTT.

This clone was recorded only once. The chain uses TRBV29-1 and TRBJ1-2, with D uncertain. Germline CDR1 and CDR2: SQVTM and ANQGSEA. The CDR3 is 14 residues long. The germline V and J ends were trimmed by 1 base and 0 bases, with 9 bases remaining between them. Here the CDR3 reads CSVEVSNPNYGYTF. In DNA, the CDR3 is TGCAGCGTTGAAGTCAGCAACCCTAACTATGGCTACACCTTC.

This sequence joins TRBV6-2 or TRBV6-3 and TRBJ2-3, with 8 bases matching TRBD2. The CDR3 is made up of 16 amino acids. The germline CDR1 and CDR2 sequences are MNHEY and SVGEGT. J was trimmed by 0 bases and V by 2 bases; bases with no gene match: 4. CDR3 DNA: TGTGCCAGCAGTTACGGAGCGGGAGTAAGCACAGATACGCAGTATTTT. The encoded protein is CASSYGAGVSTDTQYF.

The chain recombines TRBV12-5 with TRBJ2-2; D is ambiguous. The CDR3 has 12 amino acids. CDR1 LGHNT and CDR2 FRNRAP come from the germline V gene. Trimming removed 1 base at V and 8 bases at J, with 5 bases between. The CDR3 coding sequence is TGTGCTAGTGGTTTGGACGCAGGGGAGCTGTTTTTT. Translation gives CASGLDAGELFF.

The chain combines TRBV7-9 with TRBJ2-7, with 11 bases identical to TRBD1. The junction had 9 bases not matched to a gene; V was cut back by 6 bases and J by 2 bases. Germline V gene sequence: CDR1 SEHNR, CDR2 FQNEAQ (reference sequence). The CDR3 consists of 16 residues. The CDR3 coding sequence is TGTGCCAGCAGTCGACGGACAGGGGGCATCCCCTACGAGCAGTACTTC. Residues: CASSRRTGGIPYEQYF. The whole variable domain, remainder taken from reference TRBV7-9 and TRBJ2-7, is DTGVSQNPRHKITKRGQNVTFRCDPISEHNRLYWYRQTLGQGPEFLTYFQNEAQLEKSRLLSDRFSAERPKGSFSTLEIQRTEQGDSAMYLCASSRRTGGIPYEQYFGPGTRLTVT.

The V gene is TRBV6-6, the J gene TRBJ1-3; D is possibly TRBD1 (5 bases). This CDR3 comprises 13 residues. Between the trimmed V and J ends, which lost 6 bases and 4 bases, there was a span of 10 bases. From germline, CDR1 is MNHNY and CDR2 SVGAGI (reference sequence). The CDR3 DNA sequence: TGTGCCAGCAGGGAGGGGAACGGAAACACCATATATTTT. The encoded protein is CASREGNGNTIYF.

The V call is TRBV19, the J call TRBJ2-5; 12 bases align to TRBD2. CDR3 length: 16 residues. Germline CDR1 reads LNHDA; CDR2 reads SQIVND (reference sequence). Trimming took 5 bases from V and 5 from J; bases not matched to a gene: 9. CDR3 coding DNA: TGTGCCAGTAGTCCCCGGACTAGCGGGACAAGGGAGACCCAGTACTTC. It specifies CASSPRTSGTRETQYF.

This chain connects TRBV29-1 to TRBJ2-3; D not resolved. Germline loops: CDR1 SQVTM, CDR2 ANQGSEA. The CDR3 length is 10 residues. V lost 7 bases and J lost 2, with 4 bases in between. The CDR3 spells CSGSTDTQYF. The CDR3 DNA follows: TGCAGCGGGTCCACAGATACGCAGTATTTT.

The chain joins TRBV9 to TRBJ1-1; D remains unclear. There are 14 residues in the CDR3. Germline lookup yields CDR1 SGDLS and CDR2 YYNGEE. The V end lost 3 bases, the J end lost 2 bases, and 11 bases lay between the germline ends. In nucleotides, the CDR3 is TGTGCCAGCAGCGCTCCCCACCATAACACTGAAGCTTTCTTT. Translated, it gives CASSAPHHNTEAFF.

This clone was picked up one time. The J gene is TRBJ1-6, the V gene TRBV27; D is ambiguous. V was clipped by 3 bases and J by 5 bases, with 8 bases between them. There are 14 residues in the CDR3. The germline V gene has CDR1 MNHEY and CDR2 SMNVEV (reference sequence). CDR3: CASSFVGNNSPLHF. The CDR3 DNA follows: TGTGCCAGCAGTTTTGTCGGTAATAATTCACCCCTCCACTTT.

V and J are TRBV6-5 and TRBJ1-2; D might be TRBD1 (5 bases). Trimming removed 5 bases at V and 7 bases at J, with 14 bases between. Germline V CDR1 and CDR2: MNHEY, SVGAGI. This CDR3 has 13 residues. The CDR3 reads CASSPQGLGGYTF. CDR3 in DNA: TGTGCCAGCAGTCCCCAGGGATTAGGTGGCTACACCTTC.